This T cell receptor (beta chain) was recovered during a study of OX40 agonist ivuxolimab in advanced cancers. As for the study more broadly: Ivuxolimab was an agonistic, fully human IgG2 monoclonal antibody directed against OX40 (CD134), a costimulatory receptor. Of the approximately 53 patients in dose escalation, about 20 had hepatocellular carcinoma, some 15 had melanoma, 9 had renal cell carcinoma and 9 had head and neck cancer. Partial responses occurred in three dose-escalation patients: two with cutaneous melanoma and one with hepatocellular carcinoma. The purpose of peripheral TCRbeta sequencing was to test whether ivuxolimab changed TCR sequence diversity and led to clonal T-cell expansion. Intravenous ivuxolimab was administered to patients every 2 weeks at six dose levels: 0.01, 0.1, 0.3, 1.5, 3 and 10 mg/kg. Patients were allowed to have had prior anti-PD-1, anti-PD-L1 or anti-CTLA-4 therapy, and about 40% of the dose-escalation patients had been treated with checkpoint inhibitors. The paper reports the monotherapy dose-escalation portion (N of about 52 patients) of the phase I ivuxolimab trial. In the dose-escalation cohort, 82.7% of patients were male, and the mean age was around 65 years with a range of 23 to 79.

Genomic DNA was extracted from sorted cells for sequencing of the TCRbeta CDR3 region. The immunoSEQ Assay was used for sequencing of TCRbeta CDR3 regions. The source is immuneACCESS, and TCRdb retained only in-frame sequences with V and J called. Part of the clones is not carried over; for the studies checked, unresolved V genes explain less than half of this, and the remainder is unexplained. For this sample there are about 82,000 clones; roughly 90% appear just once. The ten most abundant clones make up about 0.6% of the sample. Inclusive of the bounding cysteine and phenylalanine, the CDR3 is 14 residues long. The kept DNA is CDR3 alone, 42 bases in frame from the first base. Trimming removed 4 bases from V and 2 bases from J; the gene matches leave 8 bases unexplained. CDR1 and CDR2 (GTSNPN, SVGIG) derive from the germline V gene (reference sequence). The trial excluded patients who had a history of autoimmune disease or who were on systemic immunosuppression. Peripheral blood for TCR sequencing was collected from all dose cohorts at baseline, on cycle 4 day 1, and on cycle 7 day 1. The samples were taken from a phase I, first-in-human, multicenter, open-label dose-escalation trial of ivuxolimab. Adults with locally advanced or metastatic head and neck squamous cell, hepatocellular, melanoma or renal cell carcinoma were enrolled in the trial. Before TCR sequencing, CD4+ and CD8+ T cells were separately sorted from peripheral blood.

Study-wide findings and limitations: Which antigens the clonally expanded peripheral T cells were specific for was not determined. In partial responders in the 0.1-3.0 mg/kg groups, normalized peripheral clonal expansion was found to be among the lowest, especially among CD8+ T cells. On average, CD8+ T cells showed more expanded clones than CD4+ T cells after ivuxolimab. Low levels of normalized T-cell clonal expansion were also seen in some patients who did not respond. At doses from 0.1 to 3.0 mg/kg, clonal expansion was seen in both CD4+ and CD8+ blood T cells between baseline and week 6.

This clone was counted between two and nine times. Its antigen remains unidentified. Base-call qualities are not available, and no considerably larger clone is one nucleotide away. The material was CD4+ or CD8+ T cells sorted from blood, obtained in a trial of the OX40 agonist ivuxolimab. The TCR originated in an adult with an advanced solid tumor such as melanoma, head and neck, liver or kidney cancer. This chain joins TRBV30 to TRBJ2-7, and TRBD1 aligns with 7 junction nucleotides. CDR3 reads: CAWTRGTATYEQYF. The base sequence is TGTGCCTGGACCAGAGGGACAGCCACCTACGAGCAGTACTTC.